The clone carrying this T cell receptor (beta chain) was counted only a few times. Its antigen is not known. This specimen belongs to a study of blood T cells in healthy people across ages. The CDR3 is made up of 13 amino acids. Trimming at V came to 9 bases and at J to 4 bases, leaving 4 bases not matched to a gene. The germline CDR1 and CDR2 sequences are KGHDR and SFDVKD. Study-wide results and limits: In long-lived donors, naive CD4+ cell counts and diversity exceeded those of aged donors. Using unsorted PBMCs precluded a conclusive naive versus antigen-experienced comparison.

Primed by a sample-barcoded 5' primer and a J-beta primer mix, a second PCR proceeded for 7 to 11 cycles. Each CDR3 protein gets one entry after TCRdb re-called the 5' RACE reads with MiXCR. This repertoire shows 1.8 million or so distinct CDR3 sequences, around 42% found once; its top ten account for roughly 23%. The chain is built from TRBV24-1 and TRBJ2-3, with 9 bases identical to TRBD1. This clonotype originated in a human donor in good health. Sequenced: blood. Here the CDR3 DNA reads TGTGCCACCGCCGACAGGGGGGCAGATACGCAGTATTTT. It is translated as CATADRGADTQYF.